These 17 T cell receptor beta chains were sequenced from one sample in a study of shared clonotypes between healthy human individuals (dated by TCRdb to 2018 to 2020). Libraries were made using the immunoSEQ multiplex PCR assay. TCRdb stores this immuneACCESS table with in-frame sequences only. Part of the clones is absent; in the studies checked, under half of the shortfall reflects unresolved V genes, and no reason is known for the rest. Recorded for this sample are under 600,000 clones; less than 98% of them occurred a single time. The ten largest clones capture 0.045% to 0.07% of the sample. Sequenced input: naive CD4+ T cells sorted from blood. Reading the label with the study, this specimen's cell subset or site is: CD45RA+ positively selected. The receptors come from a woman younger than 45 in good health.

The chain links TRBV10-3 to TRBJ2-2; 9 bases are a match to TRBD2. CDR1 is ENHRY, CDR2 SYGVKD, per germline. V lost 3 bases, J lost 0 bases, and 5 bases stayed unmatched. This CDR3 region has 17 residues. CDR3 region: CAISETSGYPNTGELFF. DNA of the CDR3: TGTGCCATCAGTGAAACTAGCGGGTATCCGAACACCGGGGAGCTGTTTTTT.

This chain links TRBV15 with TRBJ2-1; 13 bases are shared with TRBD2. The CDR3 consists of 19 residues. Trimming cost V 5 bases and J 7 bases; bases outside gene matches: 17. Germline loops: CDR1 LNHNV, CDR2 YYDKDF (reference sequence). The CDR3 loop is CATSGGGLAGWIGANEQFF. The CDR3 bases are TGTGCCACCAGCGGAGGGGGACTAGCGGGGTGGATAGGTGCGAATGAGCAGTTCTTC.

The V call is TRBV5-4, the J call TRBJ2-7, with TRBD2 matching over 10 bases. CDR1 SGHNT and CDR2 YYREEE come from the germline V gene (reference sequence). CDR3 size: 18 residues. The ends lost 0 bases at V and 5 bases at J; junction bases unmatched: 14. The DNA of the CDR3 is TGTGCCAGCAGCTTGGTCCGCCTAGCGGGAGTGCCTCCCCACGAGCAGTACTTC. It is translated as CASSLVRLAGVPPHEQYF. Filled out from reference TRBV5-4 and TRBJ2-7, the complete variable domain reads ETGVTQSPTHLIKTRGQQVTLRCSSQSGHNTVSWYQQALGQGPQFIFQYYREEENGRGNFPPRFSGLQFPNYSSELNVNALELDDSALYLCASSLVRLAGVPPHEQYFGPGTRLTVT.

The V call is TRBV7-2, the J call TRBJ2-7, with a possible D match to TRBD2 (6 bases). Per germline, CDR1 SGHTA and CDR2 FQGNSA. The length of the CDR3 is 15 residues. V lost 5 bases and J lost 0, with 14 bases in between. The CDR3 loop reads CASSARDFSSYEQYF. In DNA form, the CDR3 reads TGTGCCAGCAGCGCCCGGGACTTTTCCTCCTACGAGCAGTACTTC.

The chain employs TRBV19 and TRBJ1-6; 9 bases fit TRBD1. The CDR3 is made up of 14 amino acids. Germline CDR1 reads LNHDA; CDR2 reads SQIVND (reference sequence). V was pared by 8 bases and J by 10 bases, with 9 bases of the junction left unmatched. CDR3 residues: CASRTGELRSPLHF. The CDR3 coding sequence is TGTGCCAGTCGGACAGGGGAGCTACGCTCACCCCTCCACTTT.

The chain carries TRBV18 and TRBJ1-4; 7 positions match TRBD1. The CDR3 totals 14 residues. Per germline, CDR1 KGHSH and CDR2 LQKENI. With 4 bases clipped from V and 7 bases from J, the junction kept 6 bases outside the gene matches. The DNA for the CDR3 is TGTGCCAGCTCACGGGACAGAGGAAGTGAAAAACTGTTTTTT. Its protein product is CASSRDRGSEKLFF.

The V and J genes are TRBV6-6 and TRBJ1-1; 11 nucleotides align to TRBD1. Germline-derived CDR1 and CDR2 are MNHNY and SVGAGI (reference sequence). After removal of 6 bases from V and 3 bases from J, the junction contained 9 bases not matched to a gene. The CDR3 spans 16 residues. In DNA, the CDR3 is TGTGCCAGCAGCCAAGGACAGGGGGCGTCTGACACTGAAGCTTTCTTT. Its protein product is CASSQGQGASDTEAFF.

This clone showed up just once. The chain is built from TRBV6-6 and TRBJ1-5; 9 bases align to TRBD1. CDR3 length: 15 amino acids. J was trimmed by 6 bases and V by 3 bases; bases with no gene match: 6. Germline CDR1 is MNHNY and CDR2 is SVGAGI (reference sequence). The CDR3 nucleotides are TGTGCCAGCAGTTATACCGGACAGGGGAGTCAGCCCCAGCATTTT. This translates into CASSYTGQGSQPQHF.

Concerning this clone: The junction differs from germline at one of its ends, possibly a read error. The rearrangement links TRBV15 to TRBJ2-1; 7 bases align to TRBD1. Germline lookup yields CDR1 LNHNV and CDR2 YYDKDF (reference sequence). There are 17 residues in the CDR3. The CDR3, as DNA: TGTGCCACCGGCAGGGAGTTTGGGACAGTAGGCTACAATGAGCAGTTCTTC. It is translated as CATGREFGTVGYNEQFF.

CDR3 region: CASSGGTPGNTIYF. The CDR3, as DNA: TGTGCCAGCAGTGGTGGGACACCAGGAAACACCATATATTTT. V and J are TRBV2 and TRBJ1-3; D is possibly TRBD1 (6 bases). Trimming took off 4 bases at V and 4 bases at J, with 11 bases between the two ends. The CDR3 extends over 14 amino acids. CDR1 is SNHLY, CDR2 FYNNEI, per germline.

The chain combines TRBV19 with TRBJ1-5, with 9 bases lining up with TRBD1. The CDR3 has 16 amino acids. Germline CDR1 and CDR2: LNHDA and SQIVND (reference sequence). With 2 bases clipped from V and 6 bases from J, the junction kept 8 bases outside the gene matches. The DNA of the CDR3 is TGTGCCAGTAGTATAAAGGGGGACAGGGTGGTTCAGCCCCAGCATTTT. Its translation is CASSIKGDRVVQPQHF.

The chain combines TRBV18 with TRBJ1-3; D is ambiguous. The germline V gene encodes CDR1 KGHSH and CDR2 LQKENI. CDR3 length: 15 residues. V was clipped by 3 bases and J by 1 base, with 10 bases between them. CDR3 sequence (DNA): TGTGCCAGCTCACCTATTCCAGGATCTGGAAACACCATATATTTT. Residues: CASSPIPGSGNTIYF.

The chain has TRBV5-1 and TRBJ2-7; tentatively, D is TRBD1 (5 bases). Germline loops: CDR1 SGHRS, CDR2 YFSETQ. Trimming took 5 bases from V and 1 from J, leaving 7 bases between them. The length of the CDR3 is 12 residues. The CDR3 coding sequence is TGCGCCAGCAGGGACACATCCTACGAGCAGTACTTC. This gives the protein CASRDTSYEQYF. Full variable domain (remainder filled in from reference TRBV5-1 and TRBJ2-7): KAGVTQTPRYLIKTRGQQVTLSCSPISGHRSVSWYQQTPGQGLQFLFEYFSETQRNKGNFPGRFSGRQFSNSRSEMNVSTLELGDSALYLCASRDTSYEQYFGPGTRLTVT.

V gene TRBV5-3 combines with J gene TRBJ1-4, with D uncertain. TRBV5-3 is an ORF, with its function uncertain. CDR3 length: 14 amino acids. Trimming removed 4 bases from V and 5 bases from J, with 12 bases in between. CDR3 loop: CARSPRADNEKLFF. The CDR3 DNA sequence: TGTGCCAGAAGCCCCCGGGCCGACAATGAAAAACTGTTTTTT.

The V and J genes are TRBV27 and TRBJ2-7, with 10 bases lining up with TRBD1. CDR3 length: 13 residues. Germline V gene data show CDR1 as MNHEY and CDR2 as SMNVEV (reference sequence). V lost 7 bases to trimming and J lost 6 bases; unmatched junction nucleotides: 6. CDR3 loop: CASTPTGGAEQYF. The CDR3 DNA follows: TGTGCCAGCACCCCGACAGGGGGCGCCGAGCAGTACTTC.

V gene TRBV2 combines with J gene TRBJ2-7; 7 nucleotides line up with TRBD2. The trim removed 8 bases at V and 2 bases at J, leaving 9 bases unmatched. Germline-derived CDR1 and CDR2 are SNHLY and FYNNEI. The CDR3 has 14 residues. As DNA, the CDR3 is TGTGCCAGCGTCGGCGGGAGCGTCGCCTACGAGCAGTACTTC. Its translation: CASVGGSVAYEQYF.

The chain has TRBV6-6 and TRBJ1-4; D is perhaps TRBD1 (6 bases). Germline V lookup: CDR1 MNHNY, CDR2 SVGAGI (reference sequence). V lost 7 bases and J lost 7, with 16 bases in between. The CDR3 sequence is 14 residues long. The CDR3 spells CASTPQGRGEKLFF. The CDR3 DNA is TGTGCCAGCACCCCCCAGGGGCGCGGTGAAAAACTGTTTTTT.